Below are 5 T cell receptor beta chains sequenced from a single sample in a study of shared clonotypes between healthy human individuals. The naive CD8 population came from CD45RO-negative cells selected for CCR7, without terminally differentiated effector memory CD45RA+ cells. Assay used: immunoSEQ multiplex PCR; TCRdb lists only in-frame clones, some missing. The profile shows more than 2 million clones, about 95% of them singletons. Material: naive CD8+ T cells sorted from blood. These receptors came from a man between 18 and 35 years old in good health.

This chain joins TRBV7-6 and TRBJ2-1; TRBD2 agrees at 13 bases. This CDR3 comprises 17 residues. Germline V gene data show CDR1 as SGHVS and CDR2 as FNYEAQ. Germline trimming cut 5 bases from V and 0 bases from J; bases unmatched to any gene: 4. This CDR3 is CASSPRTSGGSYNEQFF. Here the CDR3 DNA reads TGTGCCAGCAGCCCGCGGACTAGCGGGGGCTCCTACAATGAGCAGTTCTTC.

This clone was counted a single time. The chain carries TRBV14 and TRBJ2-7; possibly TRBD2 for D (6 bases). Looked up from germline, CDR1 is SGHDN and CDR2 is FVKESK. The CDR3 is 16 residues long. Trimming cost V 5 bases and J 2 bases, with 19 bases left between them. CDR3 DNA: TGTGCCAGCAGCTTAAACGGGAGAGTAAATACCTACGAGCAGTACTTC. Amino acid sequence: CASSLNGRVNTYEQYF.

The chain joins TRBV7-8 to TRBJ1-5; the D is unclear. CDR1 is SGHVS and CDR2 is FQNEAQ in the germline V gene. The CDR3 runs 14 residues. Trimming left V 1 base short and J 5 bases short, with 9 bases between. The chain's CDR3 is CASSLVSGDQPQHF. Here the CDR3 DNA reads TGTGCCAGCAGCTTAGTATCCGGGGATCAGCCCCAGCATTTT.

V gene TRBV19 combines with J gene TRBJ1-2, with no clear D. The CDR3 sequence is 15 residues long. The germline gives CDR1 LNHDA, CDR2 SQIVND (reference sequence). The V gene lost 3 bases and the J gene lost 0 bases, with 11 bases spanning the gap. The CDR3 is CASSILGQTNYGYTF. CDR3 coding DNA: TGTGCCAGTAGTATCCTTGGGCAGACTAACTATGGCTACACCTTC.

This chain uses TRBV30 with TRBJ2-1; D is uncertain. The V gene's germline CDR1 is GTSNPN and CDR2 SVGIG (reference sequence). Trimming pared 1 base from V and 8 bases from J, leaving 6 bases between. The CDR3 contains 11 residues. The CDR3 DNA is TGTGCCTGGAGTGAGTCCTATGAGCAGTTCTTC. Encoded protein: CAWSESYEQFF.